This TCR beta chain emerged from a study of blood T cell repertoires in COVID-19. Overall study: PBMCs, B-cell-depleted T cells, or T cells were the source of the cDNA or gDNA that made up the material.

The CDR3 contains 16 residues. The germline gives CDR1 LNHDA, CDR2 SQIVND (reference sequence). Trimming took off 4 bases at V and 4 bases at J, with 16 bases between the two ends. Method: immunoSEQ multiplex PCR; TCRdb's copy keeps in-frame clones and lacks some. The sample has roughly 68,000 clones; roughly 89% are singletons. The TCR originated in a woman aged 45-65 years with active COVID-19. The sample taken for sequencing was peripheral blood. V is TRBV19 and J is TRBJ1-4; tentative D call: TRBD1 (5 bases). The CDR3 nucleotides are TGTGCCAGTAGTACATTCGGAAGGGGCGGTAATGAAAAACTGTTTTTT. Translation gives CASSTFGRGGNEKLFF.